The 27 T cell receptor beta chains listed next were all sequenced from one sample in a study of T-cell memory formation after mild COVID-19. TCRdb processed the 5' RACE reads anew with MiXCR; each CDR3 protein has one entry. The sample has 550,000 to 700,000 distinct CDR3 sequences; around 16% are singletons. The sample was PBMCs or a T cell subset sorted from them (not recorded which). These receptors were collected from an adult woman who had mild COVID-19 (a few samples of this study predate the infection). Cell type and time point are not known.

The rearrangement uses TRBV4-1 and TRBJ2-2; tentatively, D is TRBD1 (5 bases). This CDR3 is built from 17 residues. V lost 0 bases and J lost 6, with 17 bases in between. CDR1 MGHRA and CDR2 YSYEKL come from the germline V gene. The CDR3 sequence: CASSQEYVREFPGELFF. The CDR3, as DNA: TGCGCCAGCAGCCAAGAGTACGTCAGGGAATTCCCCGGGGAGCTGTTTTTT.

The J gene is TRBJ2-3, the V gene TRBV9; D is unclear. The germline V and J ends were trimmed by 3 bases and 0 bases, with 11 bases remaining between them. This CDR3 is built from 15 residues. CDR1 is SGDLS, CDR2 YYNGEE, per germline. The CDR3 bases are TGTGCCAGCAGCGCGCAGCCAGCTAGCACAGATACGCAGTATTTT. This sequence encodes CASSAQPASTDTQYF.

V usage is TRBV2 and J usage is TRBJ2-7; D is ambiguous. Germline V gives CDR1 SNHLY, CDR2 FYNNEI. The CDR3 sequence is 11 residues long. V was clipped by 5 bases and J by 5 bases, with 7 bases between them. DNA of the CDR3: TGTGCCAGCAGTCCCTTTAACGAGCAGTACTTC. This gives the protein CASSPFNEQYF.

V usage is TRBV7-8 and J usage is TRBJ2-2, with D possibly called TRBD1 or TRBD2 (5 bases each). CDR1 and CDR2 from the germline V gene are SGHVS and FQNEAQ. Trimming took off 2 bases at V and 3 bases at J, with 13 bases between the two ends. The CDR3 loop spans 16 amino acids. DNA of the CDR3: TGTGCCAGCAGCTTACACGGGGCGGGTTACACCGGGGAGCTGTTTTTT. Translation: CASSLHGAGYTGELFF.

This chain links TRBV7-9 with TRBJ2-6; D is tentatively TRBD1 or TRBD2 (5 bases each). Deletions cut 10 bases from V and 0 bases from J, with 16 bases between. This CDR3 is 16 amino acids long. Germline V CDR1 and CDR2: SEHNR, FQNEAQ (reference sequence). CDR3: CATSGAAVSGANVLTF. The CDR3 DNA is TGTGCCACATCCGGGGCGGCGGTCTCTGGGGCCAACGTCCTGACTTTC.

The chain uses TRBV12-3 or TRBV12-4 and TRBJ2-7, with 12 bases fitting TRBD1. The CDR3 runs to 15 residues. V was pared by 6 bases and J by 4 bases, with 7 bases of the junction left unmatched. Here the CDR3 reads CASSIRDRGPYEQYF. In DNA, the CDR3 is TGTGCCAGCAGCATCCGGGACAGGGGGCCGTACGAGCAGTACTTC.

This clonotype has more than one count but fewer than ten. This chain joins TRBV4-1 and TRBJ2-3, with D possibly being TRBD2 (6 bases). In germline, CDR1 is MGHRA, CDR2 YSYEKL. Trimming removed 1 base at V and 2 bases at J, with 10 bases between. The CDR3 length is 15 residues. The CDR3: CASSQGDSATDTQYF. CDR3 DNA sequence: TGCGCCAGCAGCCAAGGGGACTCAGCCACAGATACGCAGTATTTT.

The rearrangement uses TRBV20-1 and TRBJ1-4, with D uncertain. Trimming took 3 bases from V and 3 from J, leaving 8 bases between them. The CDR3 totals 13 residues. Germline values: CDR1 DFQATT, CDR2 SNEGSKA (reference sequence). The CDR3 coding sequence is TGCAGTGCTAGCCGGCAGTCTAATGAAAAACTGTTTTTT. It encodes CSASRQSNEKLFF.

V gene TRBV15 combines with J gene TRBJ1-4, with a tentative D call TRBD1 (5 bases). This CDR3 has 14 amino acids. Trimming left V 9 bases short and J 6 bases short, with 17 bases between. CDR1 and CDR2 (germline): LNHNV, YYDKDF (reference sequence). The CDR3 is CATRDRSRHEKLFF. CDR3 bases: TGTGCCACTCGGGACCGATCTCGACATGAAAAACTGTTTTTT.

This clonotype was picked up a small number of times. The chain uses TRBV5-1 and TRBJ2-1; possibly TRBD2 for D (6 bases). The length of the CDR3 is 14 residues. The germline V gene encodes CDR1 SGHRS and CDR2 YFSETQ. V lost 4 bases, J lost 5 bases, and 13 bases lay in between. In DNA, the CDR3 is TGCGCCAGCAGCCGCCTGACGGGAGACAATGAGCAGTTCTTC. Residues: CASSRLTGDNEQFF.

This clonotype was recorded many times. V usage is TRBV4-2 and J usage is TRBJ1-6; D is ambiguous. The germline V gene has CDR1 LGHNA and CDR2 YNFKEQ. This CDR3 comprises 15 residues. The germline V and J ends were trimmed by 4 bases and 9 bases, with 16 bases remaining between them. The CDR3 here is CASSPQVGEASPLHF. In DNA form, the CDR3 reads TGTGCCAGCAGCCCCCAAGTCGGCGAGGCTTCACCCCTCCACTTT.

This clonotype has more than one count but fewer than ten. Here the CDR3 reads CASSSPGTGDLRAYEQYF. The CDR3 DNA is TGCGCCAGCAGCTCTCCCGGGACAGGGGACCTAAGGGCCTACGAGCAGTACTTC. The chain combines TRBV4-1 with TRBJ2-7, with 10 bases identical to TRBD1. The CDR3 extends over 18 amino acids. The germline V gene encodes CDR1 MGHRA and CDR2 YSYEKL. Germline trimming cut 5 bases from V and 2 bases from J; bases unmatched to any gene: 15.

V and J are TRBV7-2 and TRBJ2-5; TRBD1 or TRBD2 may be the D gene (6 bases each). The CDR3 runs 15 residues. CDR1 SGHTA and CDR2 FQGNSA come from the germline V gene. V lost 2 bases and J lost 5, with 15 bases in between. The CDR3 sequence: CASSLLRGRGETQYF. The DNA of the CDR3 is TGTGCCAGCAGCTTACTCCGGGGGCGTGGGGAGACCCAGTACTTC.

This chain joins TRBV12-3 or TRBV12-4 and TRBJ1-2; 7 nucleotides line up with TRBD1. V shed 0 bases and J 4 bases; nucleotides not matched to a gene: 8. The CDR3 spans 16 residues. CDR3 residues: CASSLARQGVTYGYTF. DNA of the CDR3: TGTGCCAGCAGTTTAGCGCGGCAGGGGGTTACCTATGGCTACACCTTC.

This clonotype was seen many times. The chain links TRBV7-6 to TRBJ2-2; D may correspond to TRBD1 or TRBD2 (5 bases each). V gave up 2 bases and J gave up 5 bases, with 12 bases separating them. The germline gives CDR1 SGHVS, CDR2 FNYEAQ. The CDR3 contains 15 residues. The CDR3 protein is CASSLRPEGTGELFF. In DNA, the CDR3 is TGTGCCAGCAGCTTAAGACCAGAGGGGACCGGGGAGCTGTTTTTT.

This clonotype was found many times. The chain employs TRBV20-1 and TRBJ1-1; the D is unclear. The CDR3 contains 14 residues. CDR1 DFQATT and CDR2 SNEGSKA come from the germline V gene (reference sequence). Trimming took 0 bases from V and 0 from J, leaving 8 bases between them. The CDR3 protein is CSARDPGMNTEAFF. CDR3 bases: TGCAGTGCTAGAGACCCCGGGATGAACACTGAAGCTTTCTTT.

This clonotype was detected only a few times. V and J are TRBV12-3 or TRBV12-4 and TRBJ1-2; possible D gene TRBD1, 6 bases. V lost 3 bases and J 5 bases, leaving 16 bases between the germline ends. The CDR3 runs to 15 residues. The CDR3 region is CASSFLSGGRYGYTF. The CDR3 region has the DNA TGTGCCAGCAGTTTCCTTTCCGGGGGCCGGTATGGCTACACCTTC.

The V call is TRBV7-9, the J call TRBJ2-4; possibly TRBD1 for D (6 bases). There are 14 residues in the CDR3. Trimming cost V 4 bases and J 15 bases, with 22 bases left between them. Per germline, CDR1 SEHNR and CDR2 FQNEAQ (reference sequence). CDR3 protein: CASSSIKAADRPYF. CDR3 in DNA: TGTGCCAGCAGCTCCATTAAGGCCGCGGACAGACCGTACTTC.

V is TRBV7-3 and J is TRBJ2-1; a weak D match, TRBD2 (5 bases). Germline V gene data show CDR1 as SGHTA and CDR2 as FQGTGA. V dropped 6 bases and J dropped 4 bases, with 16 bases sitting between them. This CDR3 comprises 15 residues. The CDR3 sequence is CASSFDKGGYNEQFF. For the CDR3, the DNA is TGTGCCAGCAGTTTTGACAAGGGCGGGTACAATGAGCAGTTCTTC.

In this sample, this clonotype turned up once. The genes are TRBV29-1 and TRBJ2-7; D is unresolved. The germline gives CDR1 SQVTM, CDR2 ANQGSEA. Trimming cost V 1 base and J 2 bases, with 12 bases left between them. CDR3 length equals 14 residues. CDR3 bases: TGCAGCGTTGAAGGTCTTCCAGGAGCCTACGAGCAGTACTTC. Residues: CSVEGLPGAYEQYF.

This clonotype was counted at least ten times. The V and J genes are TRBV27 and TRBJ2-3; D perhaps matches TRBD2 (6 bases). The CDR3 runs 16 residues. V lost 6 bases, J lost 4 bases, and 20 bases lay in between. Germline-derived CDR1 and CDR2 are MNHEY and SMNVEV (reference sequence). The CDR3 sequence is CASRLEAGRRADTQYF. As DNA, the CDR3 is TGTGCCAGCAGGCTGGAGGCGGGAAGAAGGGCAGATACGCAGTATTTT.

The chain has TRBV3-1 and TRBJ2-7; D uncertain. This CDR3 is 15 amino acids long. Germline V gene sequence: CDR1 LGHDT, CDR2 YNNKEL (reference sequence). The V end was cut by 3 bases, the J end by 2 bases, with 14 bases between. CDR3: CASSQIGQEPYEQYF. The CDR3 DNA follows: TGTGCCAGCAGCCAGATAGGGCAGGAACCCTACGAGCAGTACTTC.

The sample holds a few counts of this clonotype. The J gene is TRBJ1-2, the V gene TRBV6-6, with D uncertain. CDR1 MNHNY and CDR2 SVGAGI come from the germline V gene (reference sequence). Trimming took off 5 bases at V and 4 bases at J, with 14 bases between the two ends. The CDR3 extends over 14 amino acids. The DNA for the CDR3 is TGTGCCAGCAGTGCCGGGATCCGAGGCTATGGCTACACCTTC. It is translated as CASSAGIRGYGYTF.

The V gene is TRBV12-3 or TRBV12-4, the J gene TRBJ1-1, with D unresolved. This CDR3 has 16 amino acids. V was shortened by 2 bases and J by 1 base, with 14 bases between the two germline ends. This chain's CDR3 is CASSLTGLRANTEAFF. The CDR3 DNA reads as TGTGCCAGCAGTTTAACGGGGTTGAGGGCGAACACTGAAGCTTTCTTT.

This clonotype was detected a few times. This chain connects TRBV3-1 to TRBJ2-3; D ambiguous. The germline CDR1 and CDR2 sequences are LGHDT and YNNKEL (reference sequence). The CDR3 spans 16 residues. V was shortened by 1 base and J by 1 base, with 12 bases between the two germline ends. The CDR3 DNA sequence: TGTGCCAGCAGCCAAGGGGGTACGGTACGCACAGATACGCAGTATTTT. It yields the protein CASSQGGTVRTDTQYF.

The rearrangement joins TRBV6-5 to TRBJ1-2, with TRBD1 as a possible D gene (6 bases). The CDR3 spans 14 residues. Per the germline V gene, CDR1 is MNHEY and CDR2 is SVGAGI. V was pared by 4 bases and J by 8 bases, with 17 bases between. The CDR3 DNA sequence: TGTGCCAGCAGTTTGGACAGCCGGGGGAGCGGCTACACCTTC. Protein product: CASSLDSRGSGYTF.

This clonotype was picked up a small number of times. The CDR3 nucleotides are TGTGCCAGCAGCTCGGGAGGACTAGCGAGAGCCAAAAACATTCAGTACTTC. Its translation is CASSSGGLARAKNIQYF. The rearrangement uses TRBV7-2 and TRBJ2-4, with 9 bases identical to TRBD2. V lost 4 bases, J lost 0 bases, and 7 bases stayed unmatched. The germline CDR1 and CDR2 sequences are SGHTA and FQGNSA. This CDR3 contains 17 residues.